The T cell receptor beta chain described here comes from a study of blood T cells in healthy people across ages. Next came a second PCR, run for about 6 to 11 cycles, which used a sample-barcoded 5' primer along with a J-beta primer mix. Each CDR3 protein is one row after TCRdb ran MiXCR on the 5' RACE reads. The table lists about a million distinct CDR3 sequences, 51% of them singletons. In terms of origin and age, donors were healthy Caucasian individuals from Russia aged roughly 6 to 95. The extraction recovered at least 6 micrograms of total RNA per sample. With V trimmed by 0 bases and J by 11 bases, 7 bases remained unmatched. The CDR3 sequence is 13 residues long. Germline CDR1 SGHDT, CDR2 YYEEEE.

Material: blood. The chain is built from TRBV5-6 and TRBJ2-5, with 7 bases lining up with TRBD2. The sequence was collected from a woman aged 55 to 70 in good health. The CDR3 DNA is TGTGCCAGCAGCTTGGACCCACGGGAGGAGCAGTACTTC. Translation gives CASSLDPREEQYF.